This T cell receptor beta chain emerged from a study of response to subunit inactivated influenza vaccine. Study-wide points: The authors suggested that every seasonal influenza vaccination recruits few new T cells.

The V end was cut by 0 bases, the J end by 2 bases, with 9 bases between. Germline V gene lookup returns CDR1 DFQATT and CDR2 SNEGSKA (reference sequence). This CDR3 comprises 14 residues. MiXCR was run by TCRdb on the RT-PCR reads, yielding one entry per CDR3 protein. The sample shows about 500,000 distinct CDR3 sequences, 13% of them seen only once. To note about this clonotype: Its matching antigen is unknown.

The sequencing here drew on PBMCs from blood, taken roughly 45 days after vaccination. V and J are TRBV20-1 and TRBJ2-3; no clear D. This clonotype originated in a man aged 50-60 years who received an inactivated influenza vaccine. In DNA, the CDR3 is TGCAGTGCTAGAGAACGGACGCACACAGATACGCAGTATTTT. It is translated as CSARERTHTDTQYF.